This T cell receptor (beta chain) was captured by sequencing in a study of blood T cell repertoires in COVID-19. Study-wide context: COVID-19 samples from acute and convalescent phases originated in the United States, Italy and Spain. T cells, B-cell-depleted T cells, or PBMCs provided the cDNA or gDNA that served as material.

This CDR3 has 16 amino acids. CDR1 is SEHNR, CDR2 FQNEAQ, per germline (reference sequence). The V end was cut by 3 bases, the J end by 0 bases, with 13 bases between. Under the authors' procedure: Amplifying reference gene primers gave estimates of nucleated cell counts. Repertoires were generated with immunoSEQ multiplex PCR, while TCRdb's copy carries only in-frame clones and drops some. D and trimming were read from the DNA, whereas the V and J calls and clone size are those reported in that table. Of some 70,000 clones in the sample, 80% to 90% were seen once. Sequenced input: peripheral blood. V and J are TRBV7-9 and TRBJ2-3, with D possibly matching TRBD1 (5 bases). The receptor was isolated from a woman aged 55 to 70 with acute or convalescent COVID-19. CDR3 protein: CASSFTGAVSTDTQYF. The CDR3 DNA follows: TGTGCCAGCAGCTTTACAGGAGCCGTTAGCACAGATACGCAGTATTTT. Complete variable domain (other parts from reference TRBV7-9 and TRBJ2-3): DTGVSQNPRHKITKRGQNVTFRCDPISEHNRLYWYRQTLGQGPEFLTYFQNEAQLEKSRLLSDRFSAERPKGSFSTLEIQRTEQGDSAMYLCASSFTGAVSTDTQYFGPGTRLTVL.